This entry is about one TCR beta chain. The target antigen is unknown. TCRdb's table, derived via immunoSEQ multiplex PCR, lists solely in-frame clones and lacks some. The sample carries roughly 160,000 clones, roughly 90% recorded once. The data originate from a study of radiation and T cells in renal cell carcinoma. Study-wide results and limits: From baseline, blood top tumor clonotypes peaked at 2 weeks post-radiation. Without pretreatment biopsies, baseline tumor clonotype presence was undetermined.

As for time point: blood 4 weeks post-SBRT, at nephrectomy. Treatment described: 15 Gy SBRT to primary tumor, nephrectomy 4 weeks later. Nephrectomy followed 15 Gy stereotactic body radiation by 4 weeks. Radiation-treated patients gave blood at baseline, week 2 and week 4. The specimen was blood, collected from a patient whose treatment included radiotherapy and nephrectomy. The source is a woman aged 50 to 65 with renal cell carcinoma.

DNA for the CDR3: TGTGCCAGCACTACCCGGACTAGCGGTTACAATGAGCAGTTCTTC. Protein product: CASTTRTSGYNEQFF. This chain links TRBV11-2 with TRBJ2-1; TRBD2 aligns across 10 bases. The CDR3 spans 15 residues. Losses at the gene ends were 7 bases for V and 4 bases for J; bases not matched to a gene: 7. Germline V gene lookup returns CDR1 SGHAT and CDR2 FQNNGV.